This T cell receptor beta chain stems from a study of technical replicates of blood from a few donors. The CDR3 spans 14 residues. CDR1 is MNHEY and CDR2 is SVGAGI in the germline V gene. V dropped 0 bases and J dropped 5 bases, with 11 bases sitting between them. Produced via immunoSEQ multiplex PCR; TCRdb's table is partial and in-frame only. The sample gives about 82,000 clones, 96% of which show up once; about 0.36% is in the top ten. The clonotype comes from a human donor in good health. Sequenced: T cells isolated from PBMCs. The chain uses TRBV6-5 and TRBJ2-7, with D unresolved. The CDR3 coding sequence is TGTGCCAGCAGTTACTCGGCGGAGATCCACGAGCAGTACTTC. This translates into CASSYSAEIHEQYF.